This T cell receptor beta chain is drawn from a study of T cell responses to AZD1222 COVID-19 vaccine. In regard to this clone: The antigen is unknown.

CDR1 is SGHTA, CDR2 FQGTGA, per germline. Germline trimming cut 4 bases from V and 5 bases from J; bases unmatched to any gene: 9. CDR3 length: 16 residues. Using immunoSEQ multiplex PCR, the repertoire was profiled, and TCRdb retains in-frame clones only, with some absent. The sample gives around 94,000 clones, 70% to 90% of which show up once; 5% is in the top ten. Notes on the study in general: At study baseline, merely more than 5 AZD1222 recipients were seropositive. Unmutated variant regions reportedly attract nearly half of all spike-specific TCRs. The study sampled repertoires only after the peak T cell response.

The V call is TRBV7-3, the J call TRBJ2-3, with 10 bases matching TRBD2. The specimen comprised peripheral blood, sampled on day 0 of AZD1222 vaccination. The origin of this receptor is an adult in good health. CDR3 residues: CASSSTSGRDVDTQYF. Written as DNA, the CDR3 is TGTGCCAGCAGCTCCACGAGCGGGAGGGACGTAGATACGCAGTATTTT.